The clone carrying this TCR beta chain was recorded many times. The antigen remains undetermined. The data were taken from a study of T cells in Graves' hyperthyroidism and ophthalmopathy. About the study: Prior to any treatment, at the point of initial diagnosis, peripheral blood was collected.

Study-wide findings and caveats: Prediction of ophthalmopathy progression came a median around 6.1 months pre-onset. Clonotypes that were expanded in thyroid above 0.001 mostly appeared in blood too.

Regions amplified from RNA transcripts were the TCR beta CDR3 regions. The primer set for the first-round RT-PCR of the TCR CDR3 was HTBI. Using its own MiXCR run on the multiplex PCR reads, TCRdb lists one record per CDR3 protein. This table has more than 450,000 distinct CDR3 sequences, around 20% appearing once. Germline V gene lookup returns CDR1 KGHSH and CDR2 LQKENI. Trimming stripped 4 bases from V and 1 base from J, with 16 bases between. The length of the CDR3 is 16 residues. On the basis of clinical symptoms, serum thyroxine and TRAb, thyroid ultrasound and orbital computed tomography, diagnoses were made.

This chain joins TRBV18 and TRBJ1-1; TRBD1 is a possible D gene (5 bases). This sequence originates from a man aged 35 to 55 with Graves' ophthalmopathy. Sequenced sample: blood. CDR3 bases: TGTGCCAGCTCACGCTTAGAGACAGCTCCGAACACTGAAGCTTTCTTT. Protein: CASSRLETAPNTEAFF.